One and the same sample provided the 11 T cell receptor beta chains below, sequenced in a study of cytomegalovirus exposure and HLA in healthy donors. PCR used 60 Vbeta primers and 13 Jbeta primers. Measured with immunoSEQ multiplex PCR; TCRdb has only the in-frame clones, and not every one. The sample lists tens of thousands of clones, roughly 73% occurring once. Source material: PBMCs. Receptors originate from a male donor in good health and CMV-seropositive.

V and J are TRBV11-3 and TRBJ2-5; TRBD1 matches at 12 bases. The trim removed 6 bases at V and 2 bases at J, leaving 4 bases unmatched. Germline V lookup: CDR1 SGHNT, CDR2 YENEEA. CDR3 length: 15 residues. This chain's CDR3 is CASSRDRGLQETQYF. CDR3 sequence (DNA): TGTGCCAGCAGTCGGGACAGGGGGCTTCAAGAGACCCAGTACTTC.

The chain has TRBV5-4 and TRBJ2-5; 14 bases agree with TRBD2. V was clipped by 5 bases and J by 4 bases; unmatched bases: 7. The CDR3 spans 16 residues. Germline lookup yields CDR1 SGHNT and CDR2 YYREEE (reference sequence). The CDR3 region has the DNA TGTGCCAGCAGGTCCGGGACTAGCGGGAGTGGAGAGACCCAGTACTTC. This sequence encodes CASRSGTSGSGETQYF.

This chain connects TRBV5-1 to TRBJ2-3; TRBD2 matches at 12 bases. V was pared by 5 bases and J by 9 bases, with 7 bases of the junction left unmatched. CDR1 is SGHRS, CDR2 YFSETQ, per germline. The CDR3 runs to 14 residues. The CDR3 loop reads CASRGGTSGLTQYF. CDR3 coding DNA: TGCGCCAGCAGAGGGGGGACTAGCGGGCTAACGCAGTATTTT. The full variable domain, with the rest looked up from reference TRBV5-1 and TRBJ2-3, is KAGVTQTPRYLIKTRGQQVTLSCSPISGHRSVSWYQQTPGQGLQFLFEYFSETQRNKGNFPGRFSGRQFSNSRSEMNVSTLELGDSALYLCASRGGTSGLTQYFGPGTRLTVL.

This clone was observed a single time. V and J are TRBV7-8 and TRBJ2-3; tentative D call: TRBD2 (6 bases). V lost 5 bases and J 3 bases, leaving 18 bases between the germline ends. The CDR3 is made up of 16 amino acids. The germline V gene encodes CDR1 SGHVS and CDR2 FQNEAQ. The CDR3 DNA sequence: TGTGCCAGCAGCCCGTTCACGGGGGATATAACAGATACGCAGTATTTT. Its translation: CASSPFTGDITDTQYF.

The rearrangement links TRBV27 to TRBJ1-5, with D possibly being TRBD1 (6 bases). The germline V and J ends were trimmed by 3 bases and 6 bases, with 18 bases remaining between them. Looked up from germline, CDR1 is MNHEY and CDR2 is SMNVEV (reference sequence). The CDR3 covers 16 residues. This CDR3 is CASSFSSTGSGQPQHF. As DNA, the CDR3 is TGTGCCAGCAGTTTCTCCAGCACAGGGTCGGGTCAGCCCCAGCATTTT.

This chain uses TRBV2 with TRBJ2-7; 10 bases are a match to TRBD2. Germline loops: CDR1 SNHLY, CDR2 FYNNEI. Trimming at V came to 4 bases and at J to 7 bases, leaving 10 bases not matched to a gene. The length of the CDR3 is 15 residues. CDR3 protein: CASSGVLAGSREQYF. In DNA form, the CDR3 reads TGTGCCAGCAGTGGAGTACTAGCGGGGTCCCGGGAGCAGTACTTC.

V usage is TRBV13 and J usage is TRBJ2-1; tentatively, D is TRBD2 (6 bases). The CDR3 has 15 amino acids. Trimming stripped 4 bases from V and 10 bases from J, with 20 bases between. CDR1 PRHDT and CDR2 FYEKMQ come from the germline V gene (reference sequence). For the CDR3, the DNA is TGTGCCAGCAGCTCAAAAACTGCTGGGACTCCGGAGCAGTTCTTC. Protein product: CASSSKTAGTPEQFF. The entire variable domain, with the rest obtained from reference TRBV13 and TRBJ2-1, is as follows: AAGVIQSPRHLIKEKRETATLKCYPIPRHDTVYWYQQGPGQDPQFLISFYEKMQSDKGSIPDRFSAQQFSDYHSELNMSSLELGDSALYFCASSSKTAGTPEQFFGPGTRLTVL.

This clone was counted a single time. The chain's CDR3 is CASSSATGSYNEQFF. CDR3 nucleotide sequence: TGTGCCAGCAGCTCCGCAACAGGGTCCTACAATGAGCAGTTCTTC. J is TRBJ2-1 and V is TRBV7-9; possible D gene TRBD1, 6 bases. With 4 bases removed from V and 1 base from J, the gap between germline ends came to 11 bases. The CDR3 consists of 15 residues. Germline loops: CDR1 SEHNR, CDR2 FQNEAQ (reference sequence).

V usage is TRBV6-5 and J usage is TRBJ1-2; D perhaps matches TRBD1 (5 bases). V dropped 3 bases and J dropped 4 bases, with 18 bases sitting between them. The CDR3 is 16 residues long. Germline CDR1 MNHEY, CDR2 SVGAGI. CDR3 amino acids: CASSYQRQMMFYGYTF. The CDR3 region has the DNA TGTGCCAGCAGTTATCAGCGACAGATGATGTTCTATGGCTACACCTTC.

V and J are TRBV19 and TRBJ2-3; 10 nucleotides agree with TRBD2. The CDR3 has 15 residues. The junction had 8 bases not matched to a gene; V was cut back by 5 bases and J by 6 bases. The germline CDR1 and CDR2 sequences are LNHDA and SQIVND (reference sequence). The DNA of the CDR3 is TGTGCCAGTAGTCTGATAGCGGGAGGTGGGGATACGCAGTATTTT. This gives the protein CASSLIAGGGDTQYF. Combining the CDR3 with reference TRBV19 and TRBJ2-3 gives the whole variable domain DGGITQSPKYLFRKEGQNVTLSCEQNLNHDAMYWYRQDPGQGLRLIYYSQIVNDFQKGDIAEGYSVSREKKESFPLTVTSAQKNPTAFYLCASSLIAGGGDTQYFGPGTRLTVL.

This chain connects TRBV6-1 to TRBJ2-5, with D maybe TRBD1 (6 bases). Germline V gene data show CDR1 as MNHNS and CDR2 as SASEGT. With 6 bases removed from V and 5 bases from J, the gap between germline ends came to 19 bases. The CDR3 covers 15 residues. For the CDR3, the DNA is TGTGCCAGCAGCTTACACAACAGGGTTGGGGAGACCCAGTACTTC. It encodes CASSLHNRVGETQYF.